The clone carrying this T cell receptor beta chain was counted many times. Its antigen remains unknown. It was by 5'RACE with 10-nucleotide random UMIs that the cDNA was made. TCRdb passed the 5' RACE reads through MiXCR, listing each CDR3 protein once. Found here are about 41,000 distinct CDR3 sequences, about 2.5% of them singletons; the top ten hold around 12%. The data stem from a study of neurological immune-mediated disorders. Whole-study context: The study included around 35 multiple sclerosis patients, around 31 relapsing-remitting and 3 secondary progressive. Points from the study as a whole: Neither clinical nor MRI features were found to be associated with the multiple sclerosis repertoire cluster. In HTLV-1-associated myelopathy, TCR clonal expansion was greatest, and in multiple sclerosis it was least, below healthy controls.

This sequence was found in a young man with multiple sclerosis. Sequencing input: PBMCs.

In DNA form, the CDR3 reads TGCAGTGCCCCCGCAACAGGGAGGTTGGGAGGCTACACCTTC. It codes for CSAPATGRLGGYTF. The V gene is TRBV20-1, the J gene TRBJ1-2; possibly TRBD1 for D (6 bases). This CDR3 comprises 14 residues. The germline V gene encodes CDR1 DFQATT and CDR2 SNEGSKA (reference sequence). V lost 6 bases to trimming and J lost 8 bases, with 22 bases between them.